Following are 4 T cell receptor beta chains from one sample sequenced in a study of blood T cells in healthy people across ages. A second about 7 to 11 cycle PCR used barcoded and J-beta primers. TCRdb fed the 5' RACE reads into MiXCR, producing one record per CDR3 protein. Found here are hundreds of thousands of distinct CDR3 sequences, approximately 35% of them singletons; the top ten hold about an eighth. The sequenced material came from blood. All receptors come from a man younger than 35 in good health.

This clonotype was seen a handful of times. This chain links TRBV14 with TRBJ1-2; the D is unclear. The V and J ends lost 1 base and 13 bases respectively, with 13 bases between them. The CDR3 loop spans 12 amino acids. CDR1 is SGHDN, CDR2 FVKESK, per germline. The CDR3 protein is CASSQVTFTFTF. The CDR3 DNA reads as TGTGCCAGCAGCCAAGTTACCTTCACTTTCACCTTC. Based on the CDR3 plus reference TRBV14 and TRBJ1-2, the full variable domain is EAGVTQFPSHSVIEKGQTVTLRCDPISGHDNLYWYRRVMGKEIKFLLHFVKESKQDESGMPNNRFLAERTGGTYSTLKVQPAELEDSGVYFCASSQVTFTFTFGSGTRLTVV.

J is TRBJ1-2 and V is TRBV7-2, with D uncertain. Trimming took off 4 bases at V and 3 bases at J, with 9 bases between the two ends. The CDR3 totals 13 residues. CDR1 is SGHTA, CDR2 FQGNSA, per germline. The CDR3 nucleotides are TGTGCCAGCAGCTCCCTGGTTGACTATGGCTACACCTTC. It yields the protein CASSSLVDYGYTF.

The genes are TRBV20-1 and TRBJ2-3; TRBD1 matches at 7 bases. The CDR3 has 14 amino acids. Per the germline V gene, CDR1 is DFQATT and CDR2 is SNEGSKA (reference sequence). Losses at the gene ends were 5 bases for V and 3 bases for J; bases not matched to a gene: 8. The CDR3 loop is CSAEARGTTDTQYF. For the CDR3, the DNA is TGCAGTGCTGAAGCCAGGGGGACGACAGATACGCAGTATTTT.

V gene TRBV4-2 combines with J gene TRBJ1-6; D perhaps matches TRBD1 (5 bases). The V gene's germline CDR1 is LGHNA and CDR2 YNFKEQ. This CDR3 has 15 amino acids. Trimming left V 1 base short and J 5 bases short, with 9 bases between. CDR3 sequence: CASSQGEGNNSPLHF. The CDR3 DNA reads as TGTGCCAGCAGCCAAGGGGAGGGGAATAATTCACCCCTCCACTTT.